Below, 21 T cell receptor beta chains from the same sample are listed, as sequenced in a study of blood T cell repertoires in COVID-19. Measured with immunoSEQ multiplex PCR; TCRdb has only the in-frame clones, and not every one. The table records about 240,000 clones, about 93% of them present only once. The sample consisted of peripheral blood. Every receptor here comes from a man aged 25-45 years with COVID-19, enrolled during active disease.

The chain joins TRBV2 to TRBJ1-1; perhaps TRBD1 as D (5 bases). V was clipped by 4 bases and J by 3 bases, with 15 bases between them. The CDR3 spans 15 residues. Germline CDR1 and CDR2: SNHLY and FYNNEI. The DNA for the CDR3 is TGTGCCAGCAGTGGGGGACTCCTGGGGTACACTGAAGCTTTCTTT. Protein product: CASSGGLLGYTEAFF. The full variable domain, completed using reference TRBV2 and TRBJ1-1, is EPEVTQTPSHQVTQMGQEVILRCVPISNHLYFYWYRQILGQKVEFLVSFYNNEISEKSEIFDDQFSVERPDGSNFTLKIRSTKLEDSAMYFCASSGGLLGYTEAFFGQGTRLTVV.

The CDR3 sequence is CASSFGGGFYEQYF. The CDR3 DNA is TGTGCCAGCAGTTTCGGCGGGGGGTTCTACGAGCAGTACTTC. V usage is TRBV27 and J usage is TRBJ2-7; 8 bases map to TRBD2. The CDR3 covers 14 residues. CDR1 MNHEY and CDR2 SMNVEV come from the germline V gene (reference sequence). V lost 3 bases to trimming and J lost 3 bases; unmatched junction nucleotides: 4.

V and J are TRBV5-1 and TRBJ1-3, with 10 bases fitting TRBD1. This CDR3 comprises 18 residues. The germline V gene has CDR1 SGHRS and CDR2 YFSETQ. Trimming took 0 bases from V and 3 from J; bases not matched to a gene: 9. Here the CDR3 DNA reads TGCGCCAGCAGCTTGGCAGGACAGGGGGGCCTGGATGGAAACACCATATATTTT. This codes for CASSLAGQGGLDGNTIYF.

The CDR3: CASSLYPGTGKGRRYEQYF. The CDR3, as DNA: TGTGCCAGCAGCTTATACCCGGGGACAGGGAAGGGTCGCCGCTACGAGCAGTACTTC. The rearrangement joins TRBV11-2 to TRBJ2-7, with 9 bases that match TRBD1. V lost 2 bases and J lost 3; bases outside the gene matches: 17. The CDR3 is 19 amino acids. Germline lookup yields CDR1 SGHAT and CDR2 FQNNGV.

The V and J genes are TRBV4-1 and TRBJ2-5; 7 nucleotides line up with TRBD1. From germline, CDR1 is MGHRA and CDR2 YSYEKL. The CDR3 consists of 15 residues. J lost 5 bases, V lost 1 base, and 7 bases had no gene match. The CDR3 spells CASSQGSRGQETQYF. CDR3 bases: TGCGCCAGCAGCCAAGGTAGTAGGGGGCAGGAGACCCAGTACTTC.

The rearrangement links TRBV11-2 to TRBJ2-7; possibly TRBD2 for D (5 bases). The V gene's germline CDR1 is SGHAT and CDR2 FQNNGV. The ends were cut back, 2 bases at V and 3 bases at J, with 8 bases in the middle. CDR3 length: 13 amino acids. CDR3 loop: CASSLSGIYEQYF. The CDR3 DNA reads as TGTGCCAGCAGCTTATCGGGGATCTACGAGCAGTACTTC.

V is TRBV19 and J is TRBJ1-1; unclear D gene. V shed 1 base and J shed 1 base, with 7 bases lying between them. This CDR3 region has 14 residues. Germline CDR1 is LNHDA and CDR2 is SQIVND (reference sequence). The CDR3 region has the DNA TGTGCCAGTAGTATAGCCGGAGGGAACACTGAAGCTTTCTTT. Its translation: CASSIAGGNTEAFF.

This rearrangement joins TRBV3-1 (or the pseudogene TRBV3-2) to TRBJ1-5; D gene ambiguous. The V end lost 0 bases, the J end lost 7 bases, and 13 bases lay between the germline ends. In germline, CDR1 is LGHDT, CDR2 YNNKEL (reference sequence). The CDR3 contains 15 residues. CDR3 sequence reads: CASSQDLADIQPQHF. DNA of the CDR3: TGTGCCAGCAGCCAAGATCTGGCAGACATACAGCCCCAGCATTTT.

J is TRBJ1-2 and V is TRBV5-6, with D possibly matching TRBD1 (5 bases). Germline loops: CDR1 SGHDT, CDR2 YYEEEE. Trimming stripped 4 bases from V and 3 bases from J, with 10 bases between. The CDR3 has 13 amino acids. CDR3 protein: CASSLSRDYGYTF. DNA for the CDR3: TGTGCCAGCAGCCTATCCAGGGACTATGGCTACACCTTC.

This chain links TRBV5-4 with TRBJ1-2, with 8 positions matching TRBD1. Germline lookup yields CDR1 SGHNT and CDR2 YYREEE (reference sequence). V gave up 3 bases and J gave up 6 bases; unmatched junction bases: 10. The CDR3 consists of 15 residues. CDR3 nucleotide sequence: TGTGCCAGCAGCTCATCCGGACAGGGCAGGGATGGCTACACCTTC. Translated: CASSSSGQGRDGYTF.

The chain carries TRBV7-9 and TRBJ1-1; D may be TRBD1 (6 bases). Germline loops: CDR1 SEHNR, CDR2 FQNEAQ (reference sequence). Trimming stripped 4 bases from V and 1 base from J, with 10 bases between. This CDR3 has 14 amino acids. CDR3 sequence reads: CASSSYRENTEAFF. The CDR3 DNA follows: TGTGCCAGCAGCTCCTACAGGGAGAACACTGAAGCTTTCTTT.

The chain carries TRBV6-5 and TRBJ1-2; D is unclear. V lost 4 bases, J lost 7 bases, and 13 bases lay in between. CDR1 is MNHEY and CDR2 is SVGAGI in the germline V gene. This CDR3 is 13 amino acids long. In DNA form, the CDR3 reads TGTGCCAGCAGTTCCGAACCATGGAGTGGCTACACCTTC. This sequence encodes CASSSEPWSGYTF.

This chain links TRBV11-2 with TRBJ2-5, with D perhaps matching TRBD1 (5 bases). This CDR3 is 16 amino acids long. V lost 4 bases and J 2 bases, leaving 17 bases between the germline ends. Germline V lookup: CDR1 SGHAT, CDR2 FQNNGV. The CDR3 nucleotides read TGTGCCAGCAGCTCGAAAAGGATCAGGGTTCAAGAGACCCAGTACTTC. Its protein is CASSSKRIRVQETQYF. The entire variable domain, with the rest obtained from reference TRBV11-2 and TRBJ2-5, is as follows: EAGVAQSPRYKIIEKRQSVAFWCNPISGHATLYWYQQILGQGPKLLIQFQNNGVVDDSQLPKDRFSAERLKGVDSTLKIQPAKLEDSAVYLCASSSKRIRVQETQYFGPGTRLLVL.

The V call is TRBV6-6, the J call TRBJ1-1; D possibly corresponds to TRBD1 (6 bases). Germline V gene data show CDR1 as MNHNY and CDR2 as SVGAGI (reference sequence). V gave up 2 bases and J gave up 3 bases, with 10 bases separating them. The CDR3 runs to 14 residues. CDR3 nucleotide sequence: TGTGCCAGCAGTTACGAGGGGGAGTACACTGAAGCTTTCTTT. This gives the protein CASSYEGEYTEAFF.

CDR3 bases: TGTGCCAGCAGTAACGACTGGCTTTGGTCGACGCAGTATTTT. Protein: CASSNDWLWSTQYF. The rearrangement joins TRBV7-9 to TRBJ2-3, with D uncertain. CDR3 size: 14 residues. Per germline, CDR1 SEHNR and CDR2 FQNEAQ (reference sequence). V lost 6 bases to trimming and J lost 9 bases, with 19 bases between them.

The V and J genes are TRBV19 and TRBJ2-3; the D is unclear. V lost 0 bases and J lost 6, with 10 bases in between. Germline assignment: CDR1 LNHDA and CDR2 SQIVND (reference sequence). This CDR3 is 14 amino acids long. CDR3 coding DNA: TGTGCCAGTAGTATAGATAGCCTGGTGGATACGCAGTATTTT. Protein: CASSIDSLVDTQYF. The variable domain in full, completed from reference TRBV19 and TRBJ2-3, reads DGGITQSPKYLFRKEGQNVTLSCEQNLNHDAMYWYRQDPGQGLRLIYYSQIVNDFQKGDIAEGYSVSREKKESFPLTVTSAQKNPTAFYLCASSIDSLVDTQYFGPGTRLTVL.

This chain joins TRBV7-3 and TRBJ2-1, with TRBD1 as a possible D gene (6 bases). V lost 5 bases, J lost 5 bases, and 10 bases lay in between. Germline lookup yields CDR1 SGHTA and CDR2 FQGTGA. The length of the CDR3 is 13 residues. The CDR3 DNA follows: TGTGCCAGCAGCATTGACAGGCACAATGAGCAGTTCTTC. It yields the protein CASSIDRHNEQFF.

The V and J genes are TRBV7-6 and TRBJ1-1; 9 positions agree with TRBD1. This CDR3 spans 16 amino acids. Losses at the gene ends were 4 bases for V and 3 bases for J; bases not matched to a gene: 9. The germline V gene encodes CDR1 SGHVS and CDR2 FNYEAQ. This chain's CDR3 is CASSWEQGALYTEAFF. The DNA of the CDR3 is TGTGCCAGCAGCTGGGAACAGGGGGCTTTATACACTGAAGCTTTCTTT.

The chain couples TRBV7-9 to TRBJ2-5, with D perhaps TRBD1 (5 bases). This CDR3 is 15 amino acids long. Trimming took 2 bases from V and 4 from J, leaving 14 bases between them. The V gene's germline CDR1 is SEHNR and CDR2 FQNEAQ (reference sequence). The DNA for the CDR3 is TGTGCCAGCAGCTTAATCTCCAGGGTGGTAGAGACCCAGTACTTC. Encoded protein: CASSLISRVVETQYF.

V gene TRBV14 combines with J gene TRBJ2-5, with D perhaps TRBD2 (7 bases). Germline V CDR1 and CDR2: SGHDN, FVKESK. Trimming pared 1 base from V and 5 bases from J, leaving 14 bases between. The CDR3 loop spans 15 amino acids. The CDR3 DNA follows: TGTGCCAGCAGCCAAGGGAGGGGGGGTCGCGAGACCCAGTACTTC. Its translation: CASSQGRGGRETQYF.

The V gene is TRBV6-4, the J gene TRBJ1-1; 8 bases line up with TRBD1. The CDR3 totals 15 residues. The trim removed 2 bases at V and 5 bases at J, leaving 7 bases unmatched. Germline CDR1 is MRHNA and CDR2 is SNTAGT. CDR3 in amino acids: CASSDLPRQGTEAFF. For the CDR3, the DNA is TGTGCCAGCAGTGACCTTCCCCGACAGGGGACTGAAGCTTTCTTT.